Following are 27 T cell receptor beta chains from one sample sequenced in a study of human T cells and chemical hapten exposure. One entry per CDR3 protein, called by TCRdb with MiXCR from the RACE reads. This table holds some 45,000 distinct CDR3 sequences, more than 8.5% found once. Stated time point: patch test 2, 6 weeks after DPC sensitization. The sample's treatment: therapeutic diphenylcyclopropenone sensitization with weekly scalp DPC. The input for sequencing was whole blood, taken in connection with sensitization to the hapten diphenylcyclopropenone (DPC). These receptors all come from a woman between 40 and 55 years old with alopecia areata. Some clones in this sample may be carry-over from other donors' samples.

This clonotype was recorded many times. The chain uses TRBV6-2 or TRBV6-3 and TRBJ2-2, with TRBD1 matching over 10 bases. Trimming removed 6 bases from V and 4 bases from J; junction bases left unmatched: 2. This CDR3 has 14 amino acids. Germline V gene data show CDR1 as MNHEY and CDR2 as SVGEGT. CDR3 bases: TGTGCCAGCAGCCGACAGGGGGCCACCGGGGAGCTGTTTTTT. Encoded protein: CASSRQGATGELFF.

This clonotype was seen more than once but under ten times. The chain combines TRBV25-1 with TRBJ1-5, with D unclear. From germline, CDR1 is MGHDK and CDR2 SYGVNS. V gave up 9 bases and J gave up 3 bases, with 3 bases separating them. This CDR3 is 10 amino acids long. CDR3 protein: CARPNQPQHF. The CDR3, as DNA: TGTGCCAGACCCAATCAGCCCCAGCATTTT.

The rearrangement joins TRBV7-2 to TRBJ1-6, with D hard to call. This CDR3 region has 13 residues. Germline V gene data show CDR1 as SGHTA and CDR2 as FQGNSA. V gave up 7 bases and J gave up 2 bases, with 6 bases separating them. As DNA, the CDR3 is TGTGCCAGCACGGAAGCCTATAATTCACCCCTCCACTTT. It encodes CASTEAYNSPLHF. Full variable domain (rest looked up from reference TRBV7-2 and TRBJ1-6): GAGVSQSPSNKVTEKGKDVELRCDPISGHTALYWYRQSLGQGLEFLIYFQGNSAPDKSGLPSDRFSAERTGGSVSTLTIQRTQQEDSAVYLCASTEAYNSPLHFGNGTRLTVT.

The table lists this clonotype with many counts. The chain has TRBV5-6 and TRBJ1-2, with D perhaps TRBD1 (5 bases). Trimming took 0 bases from V and 4 from J, leaving 13 bases between them. Germline V gives CDR1 SGHDT, CDR2 YYEEEE. The CDR3 length is 15 residues. As DNA, the CDR3 is TGTGCCAGCAGCTTGGGGGACGCGGCTCCCTATGGCTACACCTTC. It codes for CASSLGDAAPYGYTF.

This clonotype was recorded at least ten times. The rearrangement links TRBV7-2 to TRBJ2-7; D ambiguous. This CDR3 comprises 14 residues. Germline V lookup: CDR1 SGHTA, CDR2 FQGNSA. V was cut by 5 bases and J by 3 bases, with 14 bases left in between. The CDR3 DNA follows: TGTGCCAGCAGCCGGGCGGTTTCGAACTACGAGCAGTACTTC. It specifies CASSRAVSNYEQYF.

At least ten counts were recorded for this clonotype. J is TRBJ2-3 and V is TRBV6-1; 12 bases are shared with TRBD2. V shed 3 bases, J shed 2 bases, and the junction held 3 bases outside the gene matches. In germline, CDR1 is MNHNS, CDR2 SASEGT. The CDR3 length is 16 residues. The CDR3 here is CASSEWTSGATDTQYF. The CDR3 bases are TGTGCCAGCAGTGAGTGGACTAGCGGGGCCACAGATACGCAGTATTTT.

This clonotype occurred many times. The chain combines TRBV7-9 with TRBJ1-5; possibly TRBD1 for D (6 bases). Deletions cut 4 bases from V and 5 bases from J, with 9 bases between. The CDR3 length is 13 residues. Germline-derived CDR1 and CDR2 are SEHNR and FQNEAQ (reference sequence). The CDR3 DNA is TGTGCCAGCAGCTCGACAGGCGATCAGCCCCAGCATTTT. Its translation is CASSSTGDQPQHF.

This clonotype was seen ten or more times. This chain connects TRBV7-9 to TRBJ2-3; D remains ambiguous. The V and J ends lost 1 base and 6 bases respectively, with 14 bases between them. Germline V gene data show CDR1 as SEHNR and CDR2 as FQNEAQ (reference sequence). The length of the CDR3 is 15 residues. The CDR3 DNA reads TGTGCCAGCAGCTTAGGGTCCTCCCCAGCGGATACGCAGTATTTT. Protein: CASSLGSSPADTQYF.

This clonotype is medium-sized (0.01 to 0.1%) within its sample. The chain couples TRBV5-5 to TRBJ2-6; D might be TRBD2 (5 bases). The CDR3 has 16 residues. Germline loops: CDR1 SGHKS, CDR2 YYEKEE (reference sequence). V lost 2 bases, J lost 4 bases, and 13 bases lay in between. The CDR3 here is CASSFHLASGANVLTF. The CDR3 DNA reads TGTGCCAGCAGCTTCCACCTAGCTTCGGGGGCCAACGTCCTGACTTTC.

At least ten counts were recorded for this clonotype. The chain employs TRBV7-9 and TRBJ2-7, with TRBD1 identical over 11 bases. The CDR3 is made up of 15 amino acids. Germline V gene lookup returns CDR1 SEHNR and CDR2 FQNEAQ (reference sequence). V shed 5 bases and J 4 bases; nucleotides not matched to a gene: 7. The CDR3 nucleotides are TGTGCCAGCAGCCGGACAGGGGGCGCTTTGTACGAGCAGTACTTC. As protein: CASSRTGGALYEQYF.

In this sample, this clonotype turned up many times. The CDR3 nucleotides are TGTGCCAGCAGCTTAGCCGGACTATCCCAAGAGACCCAGTACTTC. Amino acids: CASSLAGLSQETQYF. This chain joins TRBV7-9 and TRBJ2-5; possible D gene TRBD2, 6 bases. Germline V gives CDR1 SEHNR, CDR2 FQNEAQ (reference sequence). The CDR3 contains 15 residues. Trimming removed 0 bases at V and 1 base at J, with 9 bases between.

This clonotype has only a few counts. The chain uses TRBV11-2 and TRBJ2-5; no firm D call. Per germline, CDR1 SGHAT and CDR2 FQNNGV. Trimming cost V 7 bases and J 3 bases, with 18 bases left between them. This CDR3 region has 15 residues. CDR3 loop: CASTPDPPPEETQYF. CDR3 nucleotides: TGTGCCAGCACCCCGGACCCACCACCAGAAGAGACCCAGTACTTC.

The chain recombines TRBV30 with TRBJ2-7; 8 nucleotides agree with TRBD1. There are 13 residues in the CDR3. The V gene end was trimmed by 5 bases and the J gene end by 4 bases; junction bases not matched to a gene: 7. Germline V gene sequence: CDR1 GTSNPN, CDR2 SVGIG (reference sequence). The CDR3 sequence is CAWEGQEIYEQYF. The CDR3 nucleotides are TGTGCCTGGGAGGGACAGGAAATTTACGAGCAGTACTTC.

There are many counts of this clonotype. This sequence joins TRBV6-6 and TRBJ1-6; D is possibly TRBD1 (5 bases). Germline CDR1 and CDR2: MNHNY and SVGAGI (reference sequence). This CDR3 has 14 amino acids. Trimming removed 2 bases from V and 7 bases from J, with 9 bases in between. The CDR3 loop reads CASSYGGKNSPLHF. CDR3 bases: TGTGCCAGCAGTTACGGGGGGAAGAATTCACCCCTCCACTTT.

This clonotype has a handful of counts. The rearrangement joins TRBV11-2 to TRBJ1-1; TRBD1 matches 7 bases. V dropped 1 base and J dropped 4; count of bases not matched to a gene: 3. Germline lookup yields CDR1 SGHAT and CDR2 FQNNGV. The CDR3 runs to 14 residues. Written as DNA, the CDR3 is TGTGCCAGCAGCTTAGGGGACAGCATCACTGAAGCTTTCTTT. Translated: CASSLGDSITEAFF.

In its sample, this clonotype was seen many times. The chain joins TRBV28 to TRBJ1-6, with D unclear. Germline assignment: CDR1 MDHEN and CDR2 SYDVKM. The V end was cut by 5 bases, the J end by 6 bases, with 17 bases between. This CDR3 has 16 residues. In DNA form, the CDR3 reads TGTGCCAGCAGTCCTAGTGAGGTCTGGGGTAATTCACCCCTCCACTTT. Its protein is CASSPSEVWGNSPLHF.

In its sample, this clonotype was seen many times. The J gene is TRBJ2-7, the V gene TRBV27; TRBD2 aligns across 12 bases. V lost 4 bases to trimming and J lost 2 bases; unmatched junction nucleotides: 6. The germline V gene has CDR1 MNHEY and CDR2 SMNVEV (reference sequence). CDR3 length: 16 residues. In DNA, the CDR3 is TGTGCCAGCAGTTCTAGCGGGGGGGCCGGGACCTACGAGCAGTACTTC. Amino acid sequence: CASSSSGGAGTYEQYF.

In its sample, this clonotype was seen a few times. J is TRBJ2-1 and V is TRBV20-1, with D hard to call. The CDR3 totals 13 residues. Germline CDR1 reads DFQATT; CDR2 reads SNEGSKA (reference sequence). The V end was cut by 1 base, the J end by 3 bases, with 7 bases between. Here the CDR3 DNA reads TGCAGTGCTAGAGTTAGTGACTACAATGAGCAGTTCTTC. Its translation: CSARVSDYNEQFF.

The chain recombines TRBV4-1 with TRBJ1-1; D unclear. Germline V gene sequence: CDR1 MGHRA, CDR2 YSYEKL. There are 14 residues in the CDR3. V was cut by 6 bases and J by 1 base, with 12 bases left in between. The CDR3 loop reads CASRGSLRNTEAFF. As DNA, the CDR3 is TGCGCCAGCAGGGGTTCTCTGAGGAACACTGAAGCTTTCTTT.

This clonotype was counted at least ten times. The chain carries TRBV4-2 and TRBJ2-2; D uncertain. V was cut by 2 bases and J by 5 bases, with 6 bases left in between. The CDR3 sequence is 13 residues long. The germline CDR1 and CDR2 sequences are LGHNA and YNFKEQ. The CDR3 sequence is CASSQSRTGELFF. Written as DNA, the CDR3 is TGTGCCAGCAGCCAAAGCAGGACCGGGGAGCTGTTTTTT.

This sequence joins TRBV7-2 and TRBJ1-2; tentative D call: TRBD1 (5 bases). The V end lost 5 bases, the J end lost 8 bases, and 9 bases lay between the germline ends. This CDR3 region has 11 residues. Germline V gene data show CDR1 as SGHTA and CDR2 as FQGNSA. This CDR3 reads CASSQGPGYTF. The CDR3 bases are TGTGCCAGCAGCCAGGGCCCGGGCTACACCTTC.

This clonotype was picked up many times. V gene TRBV6-5 combines with J gene TRBJ2-1; 8 bases fit TRBD2. With 5 bases clipped from V and 11 bases from J, the junction kept 8 bases outside the gene matches. The CDR3 is 13 amino acids. Looked up from germline, CDR1 is MNHEY and CDR2 is SVGAGI. The CDR3 nucleotides read TGTGCCAGCAGTCGAGATTTAGCGGGGCAGCAGTTCTTC. Translating gives CASSRDLAGQQFF.

The chain joins TRBV6-2 or TRBV6-3 to TRBJ1-1; TRBD1 aligns across 8 bases. This CDR3 is 12 amino acids long. In germline, CDR1 is MNHEY, CDR2 SVGEGT. Unmatched junction bases numbered 5, after V lost 7 bases and J lost 7 bases. The CDR3 nucleotides read TGTGCCAGCAAAACGGGGACAGGTGAAGCTTTCTTT. This gives the protein CASKTGTGEAFF.

In this sample, this clonotype turned up a few times. The CDR3 spells CASSLGQNRHEQFF. CDR3 in DNA: TGTGCCAGCAGCTTGGGTCAAAACCGACATGAGCAGTTCTTC. J is TRBJ2-1 and V is TRBV11-1; D unclear. The V end was cut by 3 bases, the J end by 8 bases, with 14 bases between. This CDR3 is 14 amino acids long. In germline, CDR1 is SGHAT, CDR2 FQDESV (reference sequence).

At least ten counts were recorded for this clonotype. This sequence joins TRBV30 and TRBJ1-1; TRBD1 matches 9 bases. J gave up 5 bases and V 0 bases, and 7 bases lay outside the gene matches. Germline assignment: CDR1 GTSNPN and CDR2 SVGIG (reference sequence). This CDR3 is 15 amino acids long. CDR3 nucleotide sequence: TGTGCCTGGAGTGTACGAGGACAGGGGTGGACTGAAGCTTTCTTT. Its translation is CAWSVRGQGWTEAFF.

This clonotype was recorded at least ten times. The chain is built from TRBV2 and TRBJ1-5, with D perhaps TRBD1 (5 bases). In germline, CDR1 is SNHLY, CDR2 FYNNEI. The CDR3 contains 13 residues. With 7 bases removed from V and 0 bases from J, the gap between germline ends came to 7 bases. The CDR3 nucleotides are TGTGCCAGCAAGGGGAATAGCAATCAGCCCCAGCATTTT. It encodes CASKGNSNQPQHF.

This clonotype came up many times. The V and J genes are TRBV15 and TRBJ1-4; weak D call: TRBD1 (5 bases). Trimming pared 1 base from V and 6 bases from J, leaving 12 bases between. The CDR3 loop spans 15 amino acids. Germline CDR1 LNHNV, CDR2 YYDKDF (reference sequence). The CDR3 nucleotides are TGTGCCACCAGCAGAGCCATCAGGGATGATGAAAAACTGTTTTTT. The encoded protein is CATSRAIRDDEKLFF. Variable domain in full (rest from reference TRBV15 and TRBJ1-4): DAMVIQNPRYQVTQFGKPVTLSCSQTLNHNVMYWYQQKSSQAPKLLFHYYDKDFNNEADTPDNFQSRRPNTSFCFLDIRSPGLGDTAMYLCATSRAIRDDEKLFFGSGTQLSVL.